These 25 T cell receptor beta chains came from one sample sequenced in a study of cytotoxic CD8 clonotypes in ibrutinib-treated CLL. The data were produced by immunoSEQ multiplex PCR, yet TCRdb's version contains in-frame clones alone and is incomplete. In the table there are roughly 200,000 clones, 70% of which are singletons. The sequences come from PBMCs, collected after 12 months of ibrutinib treatment. All receptors derive from a human donor with chronic lymphocytic leukemia.

The rearrangement links TRBV7-2 to TRBJ2-3; 8 bases map to TRBD2. Germline CDR1 is SGHTA and CDR2 is FQGNSA. The CDR3 runs to 16 residues. Trimming took 5 bases from V and 3 from J; bases not matched to a gene: 10. The CDR3 is CASSPKSGSGTDTQYF. CDR3 DNA: TGTGCCAGCAGCCCTAAGAGCGGGAGCGGTACAGATACGCAGTATTTT.

In DNA, the CDR3 is TGTGCCAGCAGCTTGGAGGGACAGGGGAGAGGCGAGCAGTACTTC. Translated, it gives CASSLEGQGRGEQYF. This rearrangement joins TRBV5-4 to TRBJ2-7; 10 bases fit TRBD1. The CDR3 loop spans 15 amino acids. The trim removed 0 bases at V and 6 bases at J, leaving 6 bases unmatched. In germline, CDR1 is SGHNT, CDR2 YYREEE (reference sequence). Using reference TRBV5-4 and TRBJ2-7 for the parts outside the CDR3, the full variable domain is ETGVTQSPTHLIKTRGQQVTLRCSSQSGHNTVSWYQQALGQGPQFIFQYYREEENGRGNFPPRFSGLQFPNYSSELNVNALELDDSALYLCASSLEGQGRGEQYFGPGTRLTVT.

This clone is labeled medium-sized. The genes are TRBV5-6 and TRBJ1-5; no definite D call. The CDR3 has 14 amino acids. The germline gives CDR1 SGHDT, CDR2 YYEEEE. Between the trimmed V and J ends, which lost 0 bases and 5 bases, there was a span of 9 bases. The CDR3 is CASSLVGPHQPQHF. For the CDR3, the DNA is TGTGCCAGCAGCTTGGTAGGGCCTCATCAGCCCCAGCATTTT.

The rearrangement joins TRBV18 to TRBJ1-5, with 8 bases fitting TRBD1. V shed 5 bases, J shed 6 bases, and the junction held 9 bases outside the gene matches. The CDR3 spans 15 residues. Germline V gene lookup returns CDR1 KGHSH and CDR2 LQKENI. The CDR3 DNA reads as TGTGCCAGCTCAGGACAGGGTTGGGTAGGTCAGCCCCAGCATTTT. It translates to CASSGQGWVGQPQHF.

V and J are TRBV19 and TRBJ1-1, with 12 bases aligning to TRBD1. The CDR3 contains 17 residues. Losses at the gene ends were 5 bases for V and 4 bases for J; bases not matched to a gene: 11. CDR1 is LNHDA and CDR2 is SQIVND in the germline V gene (reference sequence). The CDR3 DNA is TGTGCCAGTAGTGGGGGACAGGGGGCGCGGTTAGGCACTGAAGCTTTCTTT. Its translation: CASSGGQGARLGTEAFF.

The V call is TRBV2, the J call TRBJ2-7, with 14 bases matching TRBD2. The CDR3 is 15 residues long. V lost 5 bases and J lost 4; bases outside the gene matches: 4. Germline values: CDR1 SNHLY, CDR2 FYNNEI. The CDR3 loop reads CASSRGTSGGYEQYF. Here the CDR3 DNA reads TGTGCCAGCAGTCGAGGGACTAGCGGGGGTTACGAGCAGTACTTC.

This clone was seen a handful of times. The junction shows a germline mismatch at one end, possibly a read error. The gene calls are TRBV6-5 and TRBJ1-3; unclear D gene. The V gene's germline CDR1 is MNHEY and CDR2 SVGAGI. This CDR3 comprises 14 residues. The CDR3 is CASSDSYSGNTIYF. CDR3 DNA: TGTGCCAGCAGTGACTCCTACTCTGGAAACACCATATATTTT.

This chain links TRBV27 with TRBJ2-7; D unresolved. With 6 bases removed from V and 2 bases from J, the gap between germline ends came to 11 bases. Germline V gene data show CDR1 as MNHEY and CDR2 as SMNVEV (reference sequence). This CDR3 comprises 13 residues. CDR3 in amino acids: CASSQTPAYEQYF. The CDR3 bases are TGTGCCAGCAGCCAGACGCCCGCCTACGAGCAGTACTTC.

The chain recombines TRBV18 with TRBJ2-6, with 8 bases aligning to TRBD1. V was clipped by 5 bases and J by 2 bases; unmatched bases: 8. This CDR3 region has 17 residues. The germline CDR1 and CDR2 sequences are KGHSH and LQKENI. The chain's CDR3 is CASSSRQGKAGANVLTF. In nucleotides, the CDR3 is TGTGCCAGCTCATCTCGACAGGGGAAAGCTGGGGCCAACGTCCTGACTTTC.

This chain connects TRBV5-6 to TRBJ2-2; TRBD2 matches at 8 bases. V shed 5 bases, J shed 4 bases, and the junction held 7 bases outside the gene matches. Germline values: CDR1 SGHDT, CDR2 YYEEEE. The CDR3 runs to 15 residues. The CDR3: CASSHGLAGTGELFF. The DNA of the CDR3 is TGTGCCAGCAGTCACGGGCTAGCGGGCACCGGGGAGCTGTTTTTT.

This chain connects TRBV6-5 to TRBJ1-5, with D tentatively TRBD1 (5 bases). Trimming left V 10 bases short and J 6 bases short, with 13 bases between. This CDR3 region has 12 residues. Germline-derived CDR1 and CDR2 are MNHEY and SVGAGI. CDR3: CATREGTQPQHF. CDR3 in DNA: TGTGCCACCAGGGAGGGAACTCAGCCCCAGCATTTT.

V is TRBV28 and J is TRBJ2-6, with D maybe TRBD2 (6 bases). This CDR3 contains 14 residues. Trimming pared 6 bases from V and 1 base from J, leaving 7 bases between. CDR1 is MDHEN, CDR2 SYDVKM, per germline. CDR3 in amino acids: CASRGRSGANVLTF. The CDR3 DNA reads as TGTGCCAGCAGAGGGAGGTCTGGGGCCAACGTCCTGACTTTC.

This sequence joins TRBV20-1 and TRBJ1-1; unclear D gene. Trimming stripped 6 bases from V and 5 bases from J, with 10 bases between. The CDR3 has 11 residues. CDR1 is DFQATT, CDR2 SNEGSKA, per germline (reference sequence). CDR3 residues: CSALSSTEAFF. CDR3 coding DNA: TGCAGTGCGCTCAGTAGTACTGAAGCTTTCTTT.

Here the CDR3 reads CASSLAAGVGEKLFF. The CDR3 DNA follows: TGTGCCAGCAGCTTAGCCGCAGGGGTTGGGGAAAAACTGTTTTTT. This chain links TRBV7-9 with TRBJ1-4; D might be TRBD1 (6 bases). This CDR3 is built from 15 residues. Trimming shortened V by 0 bases and J by 8 bases, and 13 bases separated the two germline ends. The germline V gene has CDR1 SEHNR and CDR2 FQNEAQ (reference sequence).

The chain couples TRBV27 to TRBJ2-3, with TRBD1 matching 10 bases. Germline CDR1 reads MNHEY; CDR2 reads SMNVEV (reference sequence). The junction had 12 bases not matched to a gene; V was cut back by 2 bases and J by 1 base. The CDR3 sequence is 19 residues long. This chain's CDR3 is CASSLIPPTGGEGTDTQYF. The CDR3 region has the DNA TGTGCCAGCAGTTTAATCCCCCCGACAGGGGGCGAGGGCACAGATACGCAGTATTTT.

The J gene is TRBJ2-7, the V gene TRBV11-1; 7 nucleotides match TRBD1. The V gene end was trimmed by 4 bases and the J gene end by 0 bases; junction bases not matched to a gene: 6. The CDR3 is made up of 15 amino acids. CDR1 SGHAT and CDR2 FQDESV come from the germline V gene (reference sequence). For the CDR3, the DNA is TGTGCCAGCAGCTCCCGACAGGGCCCCTCCTACGAGCAGTACTTC. Translation gives CASSSRQGPSYEQYF.

The gene calls are TRBV6-6 and TRBJ1-2, with 11 positions matching TRBD1. The junction had 14 bases not matched to a gene; V was cut back by 4 bases and J by 13 bases. Looked up from germline, CDR1 is MNHNY and CDR2 is SVGAGI (reference sequence). The CDR3 covers 15 residues. CDR3 nucleotides: TGTGCCAGCAGTTCCGCCCCGGGACAGGGGGAAGAAGGCACCTTC. Translation: CASSSAPGQGEEGTF.

The table lists this clone with a few counts. The rearrangement uses TRBV4-2 and TRBJ2-7; 7 nucleotides align to TRBD2. Germline-derived CDR1 and CDR2 are LGHNA and YNFKEQ. V was pared by 1 base and J by 0 bases, with 0 bases of the junction left unmatched. This CDR3 spans 14 amino acids. The CDR3 loop reads CASSQGDYSYEQYF. The CDR3 nucleotides read TGTGCCAGCAGCCAAGGGGACTACTCCTACGAGCAGTACTTC.

This clone came up once. The V call is TRBV23-1, the J call TRBJ2-7; D tentatively reads TRBD1 or TRBD2 (5 bases each). TRBV23-1 counts as an open reading frame of uncertain function. CDR3 length equals 18 residues. V was trimmed by 0 bases and J by 3 bases, leaving 21 bases between them. CDR3: CASSQSLAGTAYRYEQYF. The CDR3 bases are TGCGCCAGCAGTCAATCGCTGGCCGGGACCGCTTATCGCTACGAGCAGTACTTC.

This clone appeared once. The chain couples TRBV6-5 to TRBJ1-2, with D perhaps TRBD1 (5 bases). Trimming stripped 6 bases from V and 4 bases from J, with 18 bases between. Germline CDR1 is MNHEY and CDR2 is SVGAGI. The CDR3 totals 15 residues. CDR3 in amino acids: CASRNEGKHFYGYTF. The CDR3 DNA reads as TGTGCCAGCAGGAACGAGGGGAAGCATTTCTATGGCTACACCTTC.

This rearrangement joins TRBV6-5 to TRBJ2-2, with 7 bases lining up with TRBD2. Germline V CDR1 and CDR2: MNHEY, SVGAGI. The CDR3 spans 16 residues. Germline trimming cut 2 bases from V and 4 bases from J; bases unmatched to any gene: 7. The CDR3 DNA reads TGTGCCAGCAGTTACGCATGGGGGGGAGCCACCGGGGAGCTGTTTTTT. Translated, it gives CASSYAWGGATGELFF.

The V gene is TRBV4-1, the J gene TRBJ2-1; 7 bases map to TRBD2. V shed 0 bases and J 6 bases; nucleotides not matched to a gene: 8. The CDR3 consists of 16 residues. The germline V gene encodes CDR1 MGHRA and CDR2 YSYEKL. CDR3 protein: CASSQDSAGGVNEQFF. CDR3 coding DNA: TGCGCCAGCAGCCAAGATTCGGCTGGGGGGGTCAATGAGCAGTTCTTC.

The gene calls are TRBV6-4 and TRBJ1-2, with a weak D call TRBD1 (5 bases). Germline V CDR1 and CDR2: MRHNA, SNTAGT. This CDR3 has 15 residues. V lost 6 bases and J 5 bases, leaving 19 bases between the germline ends. CDR3 protein: CASSPAPYGGYGYTF. The CDR3 bases are TGTGCCAGCAGCCCCGCCCCTTACGGGGGGTATGGCTACACCTTC.

This rearrangement joins TRBV19 to TRBJ1-5; D not resolved. CDR3 length: 13 amino acids. Germline V lookup: CDR1 LNHDA, CDR2 SQIVND (reference sequence). Trimming pared 4 bases from V and 2 bases from J, leaving 6 bases between. The CDR3 here is CASSTEGNQPQHF. The CDR3, as DNA: TGTGCCAGTAGTACGGAGGGCAATCAGCCCCAGCATTTT. Full variable domain (outside the CDR3, taken from reference TRBV19 and TRBJ1-5): DGGITQSPKYLFRKEGQNVTLSCEQNLNHDAMYWYRQDPGQGLRLIYYSQIVNDFQKGDIAEGYSVSREKKESFPLTVTSAQKNPTAFYLCASSTEGNQPQHFGDGTRLSIL.

V usage is TRBV19 and J usage is TRBJ1-5, with 7 bases identical to TRBD1. The J segment lost 2 bases and the V segment lost 7 bases, leaving 5 bases of the junction unmatched. In germline, CDR1 is LNHDA, CDR2 SQIVND (reference sequence). The CDR3 totals 14 residues. The CDR3 is CASKRQGGNQPQHF. CDR3 sequence (DNA): TGTGCCAGTAAAAGGCAGGGGGGCAATCAGCCCCAGCATTTT. Full variable domain (remainder filled in from reference TRBV19 and TRBJ1-5): DGGITQSPKYLFRKEGQNVTLSCEQNLNHDAMYWYRQDPGQGLRLIYYSQIVNDFQKGDIAEGYSVSREKKESFPLTVTSAQKNPTAFYLCASKRQGGNQPQHFGDGTRLSIL.